Listed below are T cell receptor beta chains from one sample, sequenced in a study of identical twins. Each CDR3 protein is one row after TCRdb ran MiXCR on the 5' RACE reads. This sample has 1.5 million or so distinct CDR3 sequences, with about 32% found just once. The sample comprised cord blood. These receptors were taken from a newborn girl in good health. CDR3s include the opening cysteine and the closing phenylalanine or tryptophan. The D gene is left open where the match is weak. Size values are once, few and many counts, or a class for expanded clones, and some rows have none.

CDR3nt,CDR3aa,j_gene,abundance,d_gene,v_gene
TGTGCCAGCAGCGTCGATAGGTCAGCGAGGCCCTACAATGAGCAGTTCTTC,CASSVDRSARPYNEQFF,TRBJ2-1,-,-,TRBV7-8
TGCAGTGCTTATGGGGCGGGTGGGAACTATGGCTACACCTTC,CSAYGAGGNYGYTF,TRBJ1-2,-,-,TRBV20-1
TGCGCCAGCAGCCACGGTTACAGGGGGCGAGGGAACACTGAAGCTTTCTTT,CASSHGYRGRGNTEAFF,TRBJ1-1,few,TRBD1,TRBV4-1
TGTGCCAGCAGCTTAGCAGCGGGACACGTCAATGGGCAGTTCTTC,CASSLAAGHVNGQFF,TRBJ2-1,-,-,TRBV11-2
TGCAGTGCGTTCGGACAGGGACGCGGCTACACCTTC,CSAFGQGRGYTF,TRBJ1-2,few,TRBD1,TRBV20-1
TGCAGCGTTGGCCCTAGCGGGAGGGCCTATGAGCAGTTCTTC,CSVGPSGRAYEQFF,TRBJ2-1,many,TRBD2,TRBV29-1
TGCAGTGCTAGCCTAGGCCCTTATAGCAATCAGCCCCAGCATTTT,CSASLGPYSNQPQHF,TRBJ1-5,-,-,TRBV20-1
TGCGCCAGCAGTGAGCTTAGCGTCGTAATAGCCAAAAACATTCAGTACTTC,CASSELSVVIAKNIQYF,TRBJ2-4,-,-,TRBV10-2
TGTGCCAGCAAGTCAGGCCTCTCCTACGAGCAGTACTTC,CASKSGLSYEQYF,TRBJ2-7,many,-,TRBV6-5
TGCAGTGCTAGAGATGATAGGACAAAAAACACCGGGGAGCTGTTTTTT,CSARDDRTKNTGELFF,TRBJ2-2,-,-,TRBV20-1
TGCGCCAGCAGCTTGGCAGAAATGGGCTACGAGCAGTACTTC,CASSLAEMGYEQYF,TRBJ2-7,-,-,TRBV5-1
TGTGCCAGCAGTGAATATGTGACTAGTGGCACAGATACGCAGTATTTT,CASSEYVTSGTDTQYF,TRBJ2-3,-,-,TRBV25-1
TGTGCCAGCAGCGTAGCAGCGGGAGGGTCTATAGATACGCAGTATTTT,CASSVAAGGSIDTQYF,TRBJ2-3,-,TRBD2,TRBV9
TGCAGCGTTGGCGGCGGGAGCCCCTACTACAATGAGCAGTTCTTC,CSVGGGSPYYNEQFF,TRBJ2-1,few,TRBD2,TRBV29-1
TGTGCTAGTGTCGGACTAGCCTACAATGAGCAGTTCTTC,CASVGLAYNEQFF,TRBJ2-1,-,TRBD2,TRBV12-5
TGTGCCAGCAGCTTAGGACTAGCGGGGGACTCCTACGAGCAGTACTTC,CASSLGLAGDSYEQYF,TRBJ2-7,-,TRBD2,TRBV5-1
TGTGCCAGCAGCGGGACAGGGGGCAGAAACATTCAGTACTTC,CASSGTGGRNIQYF,TRBJ2-4,-,TRBD1,TRBV7-9
TGCGCCAGCAGTGATTTTCCCCAGCGGGGGGCCAAAAACATTCAGTACTTC,CASSDFPQRGAKNIQYF,TRBJ2-4,once,TRBD2,TRBV10-2
TGTGCCAGCGGCATGGGGACTAGCGGGTACAATGAGCAGTTCTTC,CASGMGTSGYNEQFF,TRBJ2-1,few,TRBD2,TRBV6-5
TGTGCCAGCAGTGAAGGGGTGACAGTTGAAAAACTGTTTTTT,CASSEGVTVEKLFF,TRBJ1-4,-,-,TRBV2
TGCAGCGTTGAAGATCGCAGGGGGTTTCAACGGACCCAGTTCTTC,CSVEDRRGFQRTQFF,TRBJ2-1,few,TRBD1,TRBV29-1
TGCAGTGCTAGTCTAGCGAGCTCCTACAATGAGCAGTACTTC,CSASLASSYNEQYF,TRBJ2-7,-,-,TRBV20-1
TGTGCCAGCAGTTTTCGGGGGGGAGAGGGAAAACTGTTTTTT,CASSFRGGEGKLFF,TRBJ1-4,-,-,TRBV12-3/TRBV12-4
TGCAGTGCCTTTGGACTAGCCTCCGATACGCAGTATTTT,CSAFGLASDTQYF,TRBJ2-3,few,TRBD2,TRBV20-1
TGTGCCATCAGTCCACGGACAGGGGCTACTGAAGCTTTCTTT,CAISPRTGATEAFF,TRBJ1-1,few,TRBD1,TRBV10-3
TGTGCCAGCAGCCAAGATGACGGGACGGCCTACTATGGCTACACCTTC,CASSQDDGTAYYGYTF,TRBJ1-2,-,-,TRBV4-2
TGTGCCTCTCGTGAGGGGCACAGGGAGGTGGTAAGCGAAGCTTTCTTT,CASREGHREVVSEAFF,TRBJ1-1,-,-,TRBV25-1
TGTGCCAGCAGCCCCGACAGGGAGGCTCAGCCCCAGCATTTT,CASSPDREAQPQHF,TRBJ1-5,once,TRBD1,TRBV3-1
TGCGCCAGCAGCTTGGCGTCCCCAACTACAGGGTCTGGGGCCAACGTCCTGACTTTC,CASSLASPTTGSGANVLTF,TRBJ2-6,few,-,TRBV5-1
TGTGCCAGCAGCTCGTCAACCTCCTACAAGCAGTACTTC,CASSSSTSYKQYF,TRBJ2-5,-,-,TRBV11-2
TGTGCCAGCGGGGGGAGCGGGGCCTACAATGAGCAGTTCTTC,CASGGSGAYNEQFF,TRBJ2-1,-,TRBD2,TRBV3-1
TGTGCCAGCAGTACCCGGGCCCCCTACAATGAGCAGTTCTTC,CASSTRAPYNEQFF,TRBJ2-1,few,-,TRBV12-3/TRBV12-4
TGTGCCAGCAGTTCGATAAAGGAAAGGACTCGAAGCTCCTACAATGAGCAGTTCTTC,CASSSIKERTRSSYNEQFF,TRBJ2-1,-,-,TRBV12-3/TRBV12-4
TGTGCCAGCAGCCTACCGGGCCGCAATGAGCAGTTCTTC,CASSLPGRNEQFF,TRBJ2-1,-,-,TRBV5-6
TGCGCCAGCAGCTCAACTAGCGGGGTAGGGCGAACAGATACGCAGTATTTT,CASSSTSGVGRTDTQYF,TRBJ2-3,few,TRBD2,TRBV5-1
TGTGCCAGCAGCCCGGACTTAGCGGGATCCTACAATGAGCAGTTCTTC,CASSPDLAGSYNEQFF,TRBJ2-1,many,TRBD2,TRBV3-1
TGTGCCAGCGAGGGGACAGACACTGAAGCTTTCTTT,CASEGTDTEAFF,TRBJ1-1,-,TRBD1,TRBV28
TGTGCCAGCAGTCTACGTAAGCTTTATAGCGGGACATACAATGAGCAGTTCTTC,CASSLRKLYSGTYNEQFF,TRBJ2-1,-,TRBD2,TRBV28
TGTGCCAGCAGTTATTCCCACCCCTCCTACAATGAGCAGTTCTTC,CASSYSHPSYNEQFF,TRBJ2-1,few,-,TRBV6-2/TRBV6-3
TGTGCTAGTGGTTTGTACCAGGGGGAGGGATCCTACAATGAGCAGTTCTTC,CASGLYQGEGSYNEQFF,TRBJ2-1,few,-,TRBV12-5
TGTGCCAGCAGCACTAGCGGGTTATCTGAGCAGTACTTC,CASSTSGLSEQYF,TRBJ2-4,-,TRBD2,TRBV3-1
TGCAGCGTTTTCAGGGGTGGCTACACCTTC,CSVFRGGYTF,TRBJ1-2,-,-,TRBV29-1
TGCAGTGCAGGACAGGGGTCCTATGGCTACACCTTC,CSAGQGSYGYTF,TRBJ1-2,few,TRBD1,TRBV20-1